The 20 T cell receptor beta chains presented below share a single source sample, sequenced in a study of post-analysis software for immune sequencing data. Antigen specificity for these receptors is unknown. Prepared libraries of TCR beta cDNA carried unique molecular identifiers. TCRdb fed the PCR reads into MiXCR, producing one record per CDR3 protein. The sample yields around 700,000 distinct CDR3 sequences, 55% to 60% seen once. Whole-study findings and limits: Patients used about 5 TRBV segments, including TRBV5-6, TRBV5-1 and TRBV20-1, more often than controls.

The specimen sequenced was blood. The source is a girl aged 2 to 9 with multiple sclerosis.

This rearrangement joins TRBV4-1 to TRBJ2-7; 8 bases map to TRBD1. V shed 2 bases and J 3 bases; nucleotides not matched to a gene: 6. From germline, CDR1 is MGHRA and CDR2 YSYEKL. The CDR3 has 15 residues. The CDR3 region is CASSQNSGTGYEQYF. DNA for the CDR3: TGCGCCAGCAGCCAAAATTCCGGGACAGGCTACGAGCAGTACTTC.

The V gene is TRBV6-2 or TRBV6-3, the J gene TRBJ1-1, with a possible D match to TRBD1 (6 bases). CDR1 is MNHEY and CDR2 is SVGEGT in the germline V gene. V lost 6 bases, J lost 1 base, and 12 bases lay in between. The CDR3 has 14 residues. DNA for the CDR3: TGTGCCAGCAGACGCCAGACAGGGAACACTGAAGCTTTCTTT. This sequence encodes CASRRQTGNTEAFF.

This clonotype showed up just a few times. The V and J genes are TRBV25-1 and TRBJ2-4; tentative D call: TRBD2 (6 bases). This CDR3 is 13 amino acids long. The germline V gene has CDR1 MGHDK and CDR2 SYGVNS. V was pared by 6 bases and J by 13 bases, with 19 bases between. As DNA, the CDR3 is TGTGCCAGCAGCAAGGGAGGTTTAGATCGGCAGTACTTC. This codes for CASSKGGLDRQYF.

The chain carries TRBV29-1 and TRBJ2-1; TRBD1 or TRBD2 may be the D gene (5 bases each). The end of the DNA is better explained by TRBJ2-7, so the J call may be wrong. The CDR3 is 14 residues long. Germline CDR1 reads SQVTM; CDR2 reads ANQGSEA. This CDR3 reads CSVDRARGYNEQYF. The CDR3, as DNA: TGCAGCGTTGATAGGGCCCGGGGCTACAATGAGCAGTACTTC.

The DNA of the CDR3 is TGTGCCAGCAGCCGGACAGCTCGTTTCGAGCAGTACTTC. It translates to CASSRTARFEQYF. The genes are TRBV6-5 and TRBJ2-7; D possibly corresponds to TRBD1 (6 bases). Germline assignment: CDR1 MNHEY and CDR2 SVGAGI. Trimming took off 6 bases at V and 6 bases at J, with 15 bases between the two ends. The CDR3 loop spans 13 amino acids.

This chain uses TRBV7-3 with TRBJ2-5, with 8 bases that match TRBD1. J was trimmed by 11 bases and V by 3 bases; bases with no gene match: 8. The CDR3 totals 13 residues. Germline-derived CDR1 and CDR2 are SGHTA and FQGTGA. CDR3 protein: CASSFGDRSGQYF. Here the CDR3 DNA reads TGTGCCAGCAGCTTTGGGGACAGGTCGGGACAGTACTTC.

The chain is built from TRBV4-2 and TRBJ2-3; 7 bases match TRBD1. This CDR3 spans 16 amino acids. Germline CDR1 LGHNA, CDR2 YNFKEQ. Unmatched junction bases numbered 7, after V lost 1 base and J lost 3 bases. The CDR3 DNA sequence: TGTGCCAGCAGCCAAGTCGGAGACAGGGATACAGATACGCAGTATTTT. Its protein is CASSQVGDRDTDTQYF.

This chain links TRBV18 with TRBJ2-3; TRBD1 is a possible D gene (6 bases). The CDR3 runs to 16 residues. Per the germline V gene, CDR1 is KGHSH and CDR2 is LQKENI. The V end lost 3 bases, the J end lost 0 bases, and 13 bases lay between the germline ends. The CDR3 reads CASSPTRGTSTDTQYF. CDR3 nucleotide sequence: TGTGCCAGCTCACCGACCCGTGGGACAAGCACAGATACGCAGTATTTT.

This chain connects TRBV7-9 to TRBJ2-3; 8 bases are shared with TRBD1. J was trimmed by 2 bases and V by 5 bases; bases with no gene match: 6. Germline V CDR1 and CDR2: SEHNR, FQNEAQ (reference sequence). The CDR3 length is 15 residues. CDR3 in DNA: TGTGCCAGCAGCCCCGGGACAGGATACACAGATACGCAGTATTTT. This codes for CASSPGTGYTDTQYF.

This chain uses TRBV27 with TRBJ2-7, with 13 bases identical to TRBD2. V lost 2 bases and J lost 0; bases outside the gene matches: 4. The germline V gene has CDR1 MNHEY and CDR2 SMNVEV (reference sequence). There are 17 residues in the CDR3. CDR3 coding DNA: TGTGCCAGCAGTTTACGACTAGCGGGAGGTCTCTCCTACGAGCAGTACTTC. Its translation: CASSLRLAGGLSYEQYF.

This clonotype was counted only a few times. This chain connects TRBV20-1 to TRBJ2-5, with 9 positions matching TRBD1. V dropped 0 bases and J dropped 5; count of bases not matched to a gene: 7. Germline loops: CDR1 DFQATT, CDR2 SNEGSKA (reference sequence). The CDR3 spans 15 residues. The CDR3 nucleotides are TGCAGTGCTAGAGATCCGGGACAGGGTAGGGAGACCCAGTACTTC. Its protein is CSARDPGQGRETQYF.

V and J are TRBV4-3 and TRBJ2-5; possibly TRBD1 for D (6 bases). The CDR3 runs to 15 residues. Germline V gene data show CDR1 as LGHNA and CDR2 as YSLEER. V was trimmed by 0 bases and J by 2 bases, leaving 10 bases between them. In DNA form, the CDR3 reads TGCGCCAGCAGCCAAGATTTCAGGGGTCAAGAGACCCAGTACTTC. Residues: CASSQDFRGQETQYF.

This chain joins TRBV5-1 and TRBJ1-5; D remains unclear. The germline V gene encodes CDR1 SGHRS and CDR2 YFSETQ. CDR3 length equals 14 residues. Trimming took 0 bases from V and 6 from J, leaving 10 bases between them. The CDR3 DNA follows: TGCGCCAGCAGCTTGGAGTCCGGACGTCAGCCCCAGCATTTT. Amino acid sequence: CASSLESGRQPQHF.

This clonotype was recorded a few times. The V gene is TRBV20-1, the J gene TRBJ2-3; D unclear. This CDR3 has 14 amino acids. V was pared by 7 bases and J by 2 bases, with 16 bases between. Germline V gives CDR1 DFQATT, CDR2 SNEGSKA (reference sequence). CDR3 amino acids: CSGSVSLNTDTQYF. DNA of the CDR3: TGCAGTGGATCAGTTTCCCTTAACACAGATACGCAGTATTTT.

The chain recombines TRBV7-9 with TRBJ2-1; D remains unclear. The CDR3 is made up of 15 amino acids. Germline V CDR1 and CDR2: SEHNR, FQNEAQ (reference sequence). With 5 bases removed from V and 4 bases from J, the gap between germline ends came to 15 bases. The CDR3 nucleotides are TGTGCCAGCAGCCGTAGACCGGAGCATTACAATGAGCAGTTCTTC. This sequence encodes CASSRRPEHYNEQFF.

This clonotype was observed a handful of times. The rearrangement uses TRBV11-2 and TRBJ2-3; D is unresolved. The CDR3 has 14 residues. Germline values: CDR1 SGHAT, CDR2 FQNNGV. Trimming pared 1 base from V and 2 bases from J, leaving 7 bases between. The CDR3 reads CASSLAQHTDTQYF. As DNA, the CDR3 is TGTGCCAGCAGCTTAGCGCAGCACACAGATACGCAGTATTTT.

This clonotype turned up a few times. The V and J genes are TRBV15 and TRBJ2-1, with TRBD1 matching over 7 bases. The CDR3 is 16 amino acids. Germline CDR1 LNHNV, CDR2 YYDKDF (reference sequence). J lost 0 bases, V lost 6 bases, and 8 bases had no gene match. CDR3 region: CATRTDRVRSYNEQFF. CDR3 in DNA: TGTGCCACCAGAACAGACAGGGTTCGCTCCTACAATGAGCAGTTCTTC.

This clonotype was found a few times. The chain recombines TRBV27 with TRBJ1-2; 7 bases match TRBD1. This CDR3 spans 15 amino acids. CDR1 is MNHEY and CDR2 is SMNVEV in the germline V gene (reference sequence). With 2 bases clipped from V and 4 bases from J, the junction kept 7 bases outside the gene matches. CDR3 nucleotides: TGTGCCAGCAGTTTAATCAGAGGGGGCGTCTATGGCTACACCTTC. Protein product: CASSLIRGGVYGYTF.

This clonotype was counted a few times. This chain links TRBV11-3 with TRBJ2-3; TRBD1 might be the D (5 bases). This CDR3 contains 16 residues. Germline assignment: CDR1 SGHNT and CDR2 YENEEA. Trimming stripped 4 bases from V and 3 bases from J, with 17 bases between. In DNA, the CDR3 is TGTGCCAGCAGCTCTGGACACGAGGAGCTGACAGATACGCAGTATTTT. Its protein is CASSSGHEELTDTQYF. The entire variable domain, with the rest obtained from reference TRBV11-3 and TRBJ2-3, is as follows: EAGVVQSPRYKIIEKKQPVAFWCNPISGHNTLYWYLQNLGQGPELLIRYENEEAVDDSQLPKDRFSAERLKGVDSTLKIQPAELGDSAVYLCASSSGHEELTDTQYFGPGTRLTVL.

The rearrangement joins TRBV3-1 to TRBJ2-1; TRBD1 aligns across 8 bases. This CDR3 region has 20 residues. Germline trimming cut 0 bases from V and 0 bases from J; bases unmatched to any gene: 13. Looked up from germline, CDR1 is LGHDT and CDR2 is YNNKEL (reference sequence). In DNA, the CDR3 is TGTGCCAGCAGCCAAGAAATCAGGGGGCAGAGCGTTAGCTCCTACAATGAGCAGTTCTTC. Protein: CASSQEIRGQSVSSYNEQFF.